Following are 3 T cell receptor beta chains from one sample sequenced in a study of blood T cell repertoires in COVID-19 (dated by TCRdb to about 2020). The method was the immunoSEQ multiplex PCR assay. As stored in TCRdb, this immuneACCESS dataset retains in-frame rearrangements with V and J assigned. A fraction of the clones does not appear; measured against another copy, unresolved V genes explain less than half of the discrepancy, and the remainder lacks a known reason. For this sample the table gives over 140,000 clones, of which about 77% were detected only once. About 8.4% of the sample rests with the top ten. Sample: peripheral blood. The receptor source for this set is a woman aged 45-59 years with active or convalescent COVID-19.

The chain recombines TRBV6-4 with TRBJ1-2; 7 bases agree with TRBD1. The CDR3 contains 14 residues. The germline CDR1 and CDR2 sequences are MRHNA and SNTAGT. V was clipped by 4 bases and J by 7 bases; unmatched bases: 9. This chain's CDR3 is CASSAPGGGVGYTF. The CDR3 DNA reads TGTGCCAGCAGTGCCCCGGGAGGGGGCGTTGGCTACACCTTC.

The rearrangement joins TRBV20-1 to TRBJ2-3; D ambiguous. V lost 1 base, J lost 3 bases, and 2 bases lay in between. Germline CDR1 is DFQATT and CDR2 is SNEGSKA (reference sequence). The CDR3 extends over 11 amino acids. The CDR3 loop is CSARATDTQYF. The CDR3 DNA sequence: TGCAGTGCTAGAGCGACAGATACGCAGTATTTT.

Details on this clone: At the DNA level, this CDR3 is encoded by other sequences in the same sample as well. V is TRBV7-9 and J is TRBJ2-7; 8 bases line up with TRBD1. Germline-derived CDR1 and CDR2 are SEHNR and FQNEAQ (reference sequence). Germline trimming cut 5 bases from V and 2 bases from J; bases unmatched to any gene: 8. This CDR3 region has 15 residues. This CDR3 is CASSEDRGLTYEQYF. The DNA for the CDR3 is TGTGCCAGCAGCGAAGACAGGGGACTTACCTACGAGCAGTACTTC.